Reported below is one TCR beta chain. Its antigen is unknown. This sample stems from a study of OX40 agonist ivuxolimab in advanced cancers. Study findings and constraints: In CD8+ T cells, expanded clones were on average more numerous than in CD4+. Part of the nonresponder group also had normalized T-cell clonal expansion that was low.

Here immunoSEQ multiplex PCR was the method, and the copy in TCRdb shows in-frame clones only, minus some. Counted here are about 86,000 clones, roughly 89% occurring once; the ten biggest clones make up roughly 8.9%. The junction had 4 bases not matched to a gene; V was cut back by 5 bases and J by 3 bases. The CDR3 totals 13 residues. Germline lookup yields CDR1 GTSNPN and CDR2 SVGIG (reference sequence). The chain uses TRBV30 and TRBJ2-7, with 10 bases lining up with TRBD2. The material sequenced was CD4+ or CD8+ T cells sorted from blood, taken in a trial of the OX40 agonist ivuxolimab. The TCR originated in an adult with an advanced solid tumor such as melanoma, head and neck, liver or kidney cancer. CDR3 amino acids: CAWAQREGYEQYF. The CDR3 bases are TGTGCCTGGGCCCAGCGGGAGGGCTACGAGCAGTACTTC.